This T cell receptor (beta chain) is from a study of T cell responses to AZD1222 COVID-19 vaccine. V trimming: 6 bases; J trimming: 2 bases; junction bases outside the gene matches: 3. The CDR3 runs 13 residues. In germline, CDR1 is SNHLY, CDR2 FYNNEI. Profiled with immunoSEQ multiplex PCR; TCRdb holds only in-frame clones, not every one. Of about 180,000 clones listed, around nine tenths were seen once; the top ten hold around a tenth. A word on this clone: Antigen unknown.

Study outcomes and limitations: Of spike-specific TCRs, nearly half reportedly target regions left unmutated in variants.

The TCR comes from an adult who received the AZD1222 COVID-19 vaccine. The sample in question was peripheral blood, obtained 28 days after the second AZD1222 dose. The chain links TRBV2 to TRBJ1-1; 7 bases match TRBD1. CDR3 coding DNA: TGTGCCAGCAGAAGACAGGGAAACACTGAAGCTTTCTTT. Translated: CASRRQGNTEAFF. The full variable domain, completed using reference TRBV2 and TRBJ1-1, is EPEVTQTPSHQVTQMGQEVILRCVPISNHLYFYWYRQILGQKVEFLVSFYNNEISEKSEIFDDQFSVERPDGSNFTLKIRSTKLEDSAMYFCASRRQGNTEAFFGQGTRLTVV.